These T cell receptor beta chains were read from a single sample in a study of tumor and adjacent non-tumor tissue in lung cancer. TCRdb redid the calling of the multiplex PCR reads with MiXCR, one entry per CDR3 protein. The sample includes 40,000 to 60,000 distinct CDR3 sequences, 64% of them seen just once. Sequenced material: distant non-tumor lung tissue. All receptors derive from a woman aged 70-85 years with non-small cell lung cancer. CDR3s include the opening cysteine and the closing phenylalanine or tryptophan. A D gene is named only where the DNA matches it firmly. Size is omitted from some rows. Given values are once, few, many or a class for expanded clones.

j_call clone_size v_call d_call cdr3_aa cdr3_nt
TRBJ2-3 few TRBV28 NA CASSLNRNTDTQYF TGTGCCAGCAGTTTGAATCGGAACACAGATACGCAGTATTTT
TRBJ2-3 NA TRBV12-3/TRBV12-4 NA CVSSASGIDTLYF TGTGTCAGCAGTGCCTCAGGGATAGATACGCTGTATTTT
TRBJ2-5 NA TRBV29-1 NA CSTRWGGGETQCF TGCAGCACACGATGGGGCGGCGGAGAGACCCAGTGCTTC
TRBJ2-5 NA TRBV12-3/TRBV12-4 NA CASQNRVGETQYF TGTGCCAGCCAGAATAGGGTGGGAGAGACCCAGTACTTC
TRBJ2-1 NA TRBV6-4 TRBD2 CTSSRTSGNNNEQFF TGTACCAGCAGTCGGACTAGCGGCAATAACAATGAGCAGTTCTTC
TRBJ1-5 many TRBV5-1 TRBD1 CASSIGTDYQPQHF TGCGCCAGCAGCATAGGGACAGACTATCAGCCCCAGCATTTT
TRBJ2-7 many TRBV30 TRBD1 CAWSLGTVTYEQYF TGTGCCTGGAGTCTCGGGACAGTCACCTACGAGCAGTACTTC
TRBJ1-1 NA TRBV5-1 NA CASSQDMVDTEAFF TGCGCCAGCAGCCAGGACATGGTCGACACTGAAGCTTTCTTT
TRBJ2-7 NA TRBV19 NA CASGPTGGQEFYEQYF TGTGCCAGTGGCCCGACGGGGGGACAGGAGTTCTACGAGCAGTACTTC
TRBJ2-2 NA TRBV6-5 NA CASSWHRRTGELFF TGTGCCAGCAGTTGGCATCGCCGCACCGGGGAGCTGTTTTTT
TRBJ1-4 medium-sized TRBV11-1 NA CASTGTDNEKLFF TGTGCCAGCACCGGGACGGATAATGAAAAACTGTTTTTT
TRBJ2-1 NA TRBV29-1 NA CSVTVQSYEQLF TGCAGCGTTACGGTACAGAGTTATGAGCAGCTCTTC
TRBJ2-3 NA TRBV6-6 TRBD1 CASSSGTEGADTRYF TGTGCCAGCAGTTCCGGGACAGAGGGTGCAGATACGCGATATTTT
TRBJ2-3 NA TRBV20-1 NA CSAQSERAPYTQYF TGCAGTGCCCAAAGCGAGAGGGCCCCGTATACGCAGTATTTT
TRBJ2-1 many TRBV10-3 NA CAISPSPAGGSFF TGTGCCATCAGTCCCAGCCCCGCTGGTGGGTCGTTCTTC
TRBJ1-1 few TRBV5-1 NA CASSLEGGERTEAFF TGCGCCAGCAGCTTGGAAGGAGGGGAGCGCACTGAAGCTTTCTTT
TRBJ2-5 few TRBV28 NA CASRRQTETQYF TGTGCCAGCAGACGGCAGACAGAGACCCAGTACTTC
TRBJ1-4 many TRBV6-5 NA CASSYSTGLREKLFF TGTGCCAGCAGTTACTCTACGGGCTTGAGAGAAAAACTGTTTTTT
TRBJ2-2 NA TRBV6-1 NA CTSSGRGGRTTGELFF TGTACCAGCAGTGGAAGAGGGGGTCGGACCACCGGGGAGCTGTTTTTT
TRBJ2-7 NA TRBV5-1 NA CASSFHPYPLYEQYF TGCGCCAGCAGCTTTCACCCATACCCCCTTTACGAGCAGTACTTC
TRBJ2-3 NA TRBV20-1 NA CNARLAGGFPDTLYF TGCAATGCTAGATTGGCAGGGGGGTTTCCAGATACGCTGTATTTT
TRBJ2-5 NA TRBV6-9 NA CASTSPSGEGKETHYF TGTGCCAGTACTAGCCCCTCGGGAGAAGGAAAAGAGACCCACTACTTC
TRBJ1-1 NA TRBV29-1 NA CSVEAGTEAFF TGCAGTGTTGAGGCGGGCACTGAAGCTTTCTTT
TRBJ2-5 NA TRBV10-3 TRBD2 CTISLSGGFQETQYF TGTACCATCTCTCTATCGGGAGGGTTCCAAGAGACCCAGTACTTC
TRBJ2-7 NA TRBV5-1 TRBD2 CASRSRGLESYEQYF TGCGCCAGCCGCTCCCGGGGACTAGAATCCTACGAGCAGTACTTC
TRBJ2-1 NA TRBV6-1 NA CASSARGLINEQFF TGCGCCAGCAGTGCGAGGGGTCTAATAAATGAGCAGTTCTTC
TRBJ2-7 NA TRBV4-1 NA CASSKGGKDYDQYF TGCGCCAGCAGCAAGGGTGGGAAGGACTACGATCAGTACTTC
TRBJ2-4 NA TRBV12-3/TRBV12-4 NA CASGTGYNLSKNIQYF TGTGCCAGCGGGACGGGGTATAACCTATCCAAAAACATTCAGTACTTC
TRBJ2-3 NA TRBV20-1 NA CSVRLSLGGYTDTQYF TGCAGTGTTAGACTTTCCCTGGGAGGTTACACAGATACGCAGTATTTT
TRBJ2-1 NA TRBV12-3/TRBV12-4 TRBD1 CVSNWGTGGFEQFF TGTGTCAGCAATTGGGGGACAGGGGGCTTTGAGCAGTTCTTC
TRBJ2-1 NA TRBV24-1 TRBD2 CATSDLTSGPAGDEQFF TGTGCCACCAGTGATCTTACTTCGGGACCAGCGGGAGACGAGCAGTTCTTC
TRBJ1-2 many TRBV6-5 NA CASSPHPQGKLHYGYTF TGTGCCAGCAGTCCCCACCCTCAGGGAAAGCTTCACTATGGCTACACCTTC
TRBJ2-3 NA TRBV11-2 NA CASTLYENTQYF TGTGCCAGCACACTTTATGAAAATACGCAGTATTTT
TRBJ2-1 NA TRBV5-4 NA CASSLFQSNKQIF TGTGCCAGCAGCTTGTTCCAGTCCAATAAGCAGATCTTC
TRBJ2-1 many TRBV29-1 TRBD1 CSVETGGGNEQFF TGCAGCGTTGAGACAGGGGGTGGAAATGAGCAGTTCTTC
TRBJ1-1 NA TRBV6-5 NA CTSRGTGFDSTEAFF TGTACCAGCAGAGGTACAGGGTTCGATAGCACTGAAGCTTTCTTT
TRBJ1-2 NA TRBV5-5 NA CASSRGTVDNYVYTF TGTGCCAGCAGCCGTGGAACAGTGGATAACTATGTCTACACCTTC
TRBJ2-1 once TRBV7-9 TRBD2 CASSQGLAGLNGGPFF TGTGCCAGCAGCCAAGGACTAGCGGGGCTCAATGGGGGGCCGTTCTTC
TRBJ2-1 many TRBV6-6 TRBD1 CASSRQGPYNEQFF TGTGCCAGCAGTCGACAGGGACCCTACAATGAGCAGTTCTTC
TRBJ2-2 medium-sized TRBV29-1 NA CSVSRQDNTGELFF TGCAGCGTTTCCAGACAGGATAACACCGGGGAGCTGTTTTTT
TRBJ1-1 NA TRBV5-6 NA CVSSLDRNTEAFF TGTGTCAGCAGCCTTGACAGGAACACTGAAGCTTTCTTT
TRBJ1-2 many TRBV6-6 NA CASSSGPNYGYTF TGTGCCAGCAGTTCCGGGCCTAACTATGGCTACACCTTC
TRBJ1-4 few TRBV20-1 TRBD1 CSASGDRQNEKLFF TGCAGTGCTAGTGGGGACAGGCAAAATGAAAAACTGTTTTTT
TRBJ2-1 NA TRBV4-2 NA CASSQDGTENNGQFF TGTGCTAGCAGTCAAGATGGGACGGAGAACAATGGGCAGTTCTTC
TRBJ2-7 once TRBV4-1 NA CASSHRLDYDQYF TGCGCCAGCAGTCACCGACTGGACTACGACCAGTACTTC
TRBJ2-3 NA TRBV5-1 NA CASSRTGGSTDAQYF TGCGCCAGCAGCAGAACCGGGGGTAGCACAGATGCGCAGTATTTT
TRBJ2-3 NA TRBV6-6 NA CASTLQGRGTDTQYF TGTGCTAGCACCCTACAGGGTAGAGGCACAGATACGCAGTATTTT
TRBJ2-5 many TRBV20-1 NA CSARDAGAEAETQYF TGCAGTGCTAGAGATGCGGGGGCAGAGGCGGAGACCCAGTACTTC
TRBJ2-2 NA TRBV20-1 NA CSARVSEVAAGELFF TGCAGTGCTAGAGTTAGCGAGGTTGCGGCCGGGGAACTGTTTTTT
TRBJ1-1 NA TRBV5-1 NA CASSFDSGTTEAFF TGCGCCAGCAGCTTCGACAGCGGGACCACTGAAGCTTTCTTT
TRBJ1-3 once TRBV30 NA CTWSVVSGNTIYF TGTACCTGGAGTGTGGTCTCTGGAAACACCATATATTTT
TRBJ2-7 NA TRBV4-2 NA CASSRGSEGEQYF TGTGCCAGCAGCCGAGGTTCCGAAGGCGAGCAGTACTTC
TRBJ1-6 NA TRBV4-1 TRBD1 CGRSQARDRISPLHF TGCGGCAGGAGCCAAGCCCGGGACAGGATTTCACCCCTCCACTTT
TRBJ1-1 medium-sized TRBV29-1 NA CSSNLGPSNTEAFF TGCAGCTCAAACTTGGGGCCCTCCAACACTGAAGCTTTCTTT
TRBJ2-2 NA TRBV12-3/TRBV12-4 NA CARSWSRSSNTGELFF TGTGCCAGGAGTTGGTCGCGGAGCTCGAACACCGGGGAGCTGTTTTTC
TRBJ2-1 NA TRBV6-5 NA CASSYGHEQFF TGTGCCAGCAGTTACGGCCATGAACAGTTCTTC
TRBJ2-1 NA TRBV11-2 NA CASSLAAAWSSEQFF TGTGCCAGCAGCCTCGCGGCAGCTTGGTCGAGTGAGCAGTTCTTC